This record covers a single TCR beta chain. What it binds is not known. This sample was included in a study of cytomegalovirus exposure and HLA in healthy donors. As for the study in general: A subsequent analysis stated that the 120 or so validation repertoires were run on the same platform as the approximately 710 first-cohort repertoires. Findings and limits, study-wide: CMV antigen specificity of three CMV-associated chains was confirmed in vitro. Reports credit the classifier with highly specific, highly sensitive diagnosis of cytomegalovirus status. The listing of 150 to 200 TCR beta chains classed them as cytomegalovirus-associated.

Profiling relied on immunoSEQ multiplex PCR, and the TCRdb table lists in-frame clones only, not all of them. The sample yields 150,000 to 200,000 clones, around 82% seen once. Sample: PBMCs. This TCR came from a woman between 18 and 29 years old in good health and CMV-seropositive.

The CDR3 DNA sequence: TGTGCCATCAGGGCCCGGGATTCGGACACTGAAGCTTTCTTT. Translating gives CAIRARDSDTEAFF. J is TRBJ1-1 and V is TRBV10-3; the D is unclear. CDR1 and CDR2 from the germline V gene are ENHRY and SYGVKD. This CDR3 region has 14 residues. Trimming pared 6 bases from V and 3 bases from J, leaving 14 bases between.